This entry features one T cell receptor beta chain sequence. This table comes from immunoSEQ multiplex PCR, and its TCRdb copy is limited to in-frame clones, with some not included. The table includes around 85,000 clones, 85% to 90% detected once. These data are taken from a study of T cell responses to AZD1222 COVID-19 vaccine. The source material was peripheral blood, sampled 28 days after the second AZD1222 dose. This sequence was found in an adult who received the AZD1222 COVID-19 vaccine.

In DNA, the CDR3 is TGTGCCAGCTCACCACGGACAGGAACCTATGGCTACACCTTC. Amino acid sequence: CASSPRTGTYGYTF. The J gene is TRBJ1-2, the V gene TRBV18; 7 bases are a match to TRBD1. V shed 1 base, J shed 4 bases, and the junction held 3 bases outside the gene matches. The germline CDR1 and CDR2 sequences are KGHSH and LQKENI. The CDR3 has 14 residues.